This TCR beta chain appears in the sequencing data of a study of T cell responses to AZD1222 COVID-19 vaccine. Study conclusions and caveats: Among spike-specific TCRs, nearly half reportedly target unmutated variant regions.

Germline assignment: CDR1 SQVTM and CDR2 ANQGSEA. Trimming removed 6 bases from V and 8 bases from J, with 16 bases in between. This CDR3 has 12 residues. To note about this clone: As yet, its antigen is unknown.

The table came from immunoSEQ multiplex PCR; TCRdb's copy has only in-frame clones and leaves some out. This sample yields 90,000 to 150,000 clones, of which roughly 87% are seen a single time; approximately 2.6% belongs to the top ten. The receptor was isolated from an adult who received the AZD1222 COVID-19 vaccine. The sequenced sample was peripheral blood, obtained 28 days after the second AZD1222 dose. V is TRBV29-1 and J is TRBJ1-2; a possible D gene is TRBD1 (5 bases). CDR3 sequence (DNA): TGCAGCGTCCAAAATGGGACTCGGGGCTACACCTTC. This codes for CSVQNGTRGYTF.